The T cell receptor (beta chain) described here comes from a study of blood T cell repertoires in COVID-19. Background on the study: Both acute and convalescent COVID-19 samples were obtained from the United States, Italy and Spain. T cells, B-cell-depleted T cells, or PBMCs provided the cDNA or gDNA that served as material.

Germline trimming cut 0 bases from V and 4 bases from J; bases unmatched to any gene: 6. The CDR3 runs 16 residues. Germline assignment: CDR1 SGHRS and CDR2 YFSETQ. Original processing methods: Reference gene primers were amplified, and this amplification served to estimate nucleated cell counts. Sequenced by immunoSEQ multiplex PCR; TCRdb stores in-frame clones only, minus some. Clone size and the V and J calls come from that table; the DNA yielded D and trimming. The repertoire includes under 450,000 clones, 81% of them detected once, and around 1.1% sits in the top ten. The receptor's source is a human donor with acute or convalescent COVID-19. The donor label of this sample is uncertain. Sequencing was carried out using peripheral blood. The chain carries TRBV5-1 and TRBJ1-4; 7 bases fit TRBD1. CDR3 sequence reads: CASSLARGTVNEKLFF. CDR3 in DNA: TGCGCCAGCAGCTTGGCACGGGGGACAGTTAATGAAAAACTGTTTTTT.